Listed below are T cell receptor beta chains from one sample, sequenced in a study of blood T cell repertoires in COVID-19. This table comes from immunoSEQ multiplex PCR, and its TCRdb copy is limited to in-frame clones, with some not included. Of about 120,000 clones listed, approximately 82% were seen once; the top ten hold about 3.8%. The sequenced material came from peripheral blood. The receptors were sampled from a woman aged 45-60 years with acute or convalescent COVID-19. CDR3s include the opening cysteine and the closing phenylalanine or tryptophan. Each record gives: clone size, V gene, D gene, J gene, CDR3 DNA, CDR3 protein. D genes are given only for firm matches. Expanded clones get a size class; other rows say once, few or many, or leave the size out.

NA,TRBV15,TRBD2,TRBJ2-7,TGTGCCACCAGCAGATACACTAGCGGGGGGTACGAGCAGTACTTC,CATSRYTSGGYEQYF
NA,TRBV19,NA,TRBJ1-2,TGTGCCAGTAGTATGAAGGGGAACTATGGCTACACCTTC,CASSMKGNYGYTF
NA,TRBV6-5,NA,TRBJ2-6,TGTGCCAGCAGTTACGCGACAGGGGCCAACGTCCTGACTTTC,CASSYATGANVLTF
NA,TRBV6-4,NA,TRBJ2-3,TGTGCCAGCAAAGCGGATCCTAACACAGATACGCAGTATTTT,CASKADPNTDTQYF
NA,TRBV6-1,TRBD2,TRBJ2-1,TGTGCCAGTACTGAGCGGGAGACCTACAATGAGCAGTTCTTC,CASTERETYNEQFF
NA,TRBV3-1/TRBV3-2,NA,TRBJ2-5,TGTGCCAGCAGCCACCTATCTGAGACCCAGTACTTC,CASSHLSETQYF
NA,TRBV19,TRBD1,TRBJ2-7,TGTGCCAGTAGTTGGGCCAGGGGGCGAGAGCAGTACTTC,CASSWARGREQYF
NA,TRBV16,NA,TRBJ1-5,TGTGCCAGCCTCTCGGGGGTCGCTCAGCCCCAGCATTTT,CASLSGVAQPQHF
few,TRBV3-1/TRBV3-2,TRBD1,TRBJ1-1,TGTGCCAGCAGCCAAGGAAACCAGGGGGCTCAAGCTTTCTTT,CASSQGNQGAQAFF
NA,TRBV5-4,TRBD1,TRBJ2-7,TGTGCCAGCAGCTGGACAGGGGGCGAGCAGTACTTC,CASSWTGGEQYF
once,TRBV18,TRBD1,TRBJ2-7,TGTGCCAGCTCTCCTCGGACAGGGGTTTTCGAGCAGTACTTC,CASSPRTGVFEQYF
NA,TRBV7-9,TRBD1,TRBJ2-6,TGTGCCAGCAGCGCGGACAGGGGAACTGGGGCCAACGTCCTGACTTTC,CASSADRGTGANVLTF
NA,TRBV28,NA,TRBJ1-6,TGTGCCAGCAGTTTCGCGGGGAGTAGTTCCTATAATTCACCCCTCCACTTT,CASSFAGSSSYNSPLHF
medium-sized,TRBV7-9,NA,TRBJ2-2,TGTGCCAGCAGCTTAGTACAGGGCGGGGAGCTGTTTTTT,CASSLVQGGELFF
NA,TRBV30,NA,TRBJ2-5,TGTGCCTCAACCACTTCGAGGAGCCAAGAGACCCAGTACTTC,CASTTSRSQETQYF
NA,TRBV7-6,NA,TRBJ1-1,TGTGCCAGCAGCTTAGAGCCCGGTTCCAACACTGAAGCTTTCTTT,CASSLEPGSNTEAFF
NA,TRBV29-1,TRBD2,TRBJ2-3,TGCAGCGTCTACCGGACTAGCGCGAGAGACAGAGATACGCAGTATTTT,CSVYRTSARDRDTQYF
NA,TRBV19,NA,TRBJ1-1,TGTGCCAGTAGTATCTTGAACACTGAAGCTTTCTTT,CASSILNTEAFF
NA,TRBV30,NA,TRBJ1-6,TGTGCCTGGACAGGCAGCTATAATTCACCCCTCCACTTT,CAWTGSYNSPLHF
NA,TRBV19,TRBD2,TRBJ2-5,TGTGCCAGTAGTATCCGGACTAGCGGGAACCAAGAGACCCAGTACTTC,CASSIRTSGNQETQYF
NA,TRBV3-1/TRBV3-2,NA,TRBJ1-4,TGTGCCAGCAGCCGTACGGGGAATGAAAAACTGTTTTTT,CASSRTGNEKLFF
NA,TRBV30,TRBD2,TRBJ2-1,TGTGCCTGGAGTTTAGGGACTAGCACGAATGAGCAGTTCTTC,CAWSLGTSTNEQFF
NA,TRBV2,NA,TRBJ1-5,TGTGCCAGCAGTGACGGGATGACGGATCAGCCCCAGCATTTT,CASSDGMTDQPQHF
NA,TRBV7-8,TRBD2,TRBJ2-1,TGTGCCAGCAGCCCGCGGGGGGGTCACGAGAGCTCCTACAATGAGCAGTTCTTC,CASSPRGGHESSYNEQFF
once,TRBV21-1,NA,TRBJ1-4,TGTGCCAGCAGCAACGTCTACAGGGTTAATAATGAAAAACTGTTTTTT,CASSNVYRVNNEKLFF
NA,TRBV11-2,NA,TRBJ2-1,TGTGCCAGCAGCCCACGGGACTCCCCTTACAATGAGCAGTTCTTC,CASSPRDSPYNEQFF
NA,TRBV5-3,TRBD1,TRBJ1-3,TGTGCCAGAAGCCCGTCGGCCTCCAGGGACAGGGGGATTTGGGGTGGAAACACCATATATTTT,CARSPSASRDRGIWGGNTIYF
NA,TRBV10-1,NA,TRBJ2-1,TGCGCCAGCAGTGAGTCGGAGGGACTCTCCTACAATGAGCAGTTCTTC,CASSESEGLSYNEQFF